One and the same sample provided the 12 T cell receptor beta chains below, sequenced in a study of neurological immune-mediated disorders. TCRdb reanalysed the 5' RACE reads using MiXCR and keeps one entry per CDR3 protein. The profile shows 60,000 or so distinct CDR3 sequences, 9.5% to 12% of them singletons. The sample taken for sequencing was PBMCs. These receptors came from a man aged 55 to 70 in good health.

This clonotype was seen at least ten times. The V call is TRBV20-1, the J call TRBJ2-1; 8 bases align to TRBD1. V lost 3 bases and J lost 7; bases outside the gene matches: 11. This CDR3 region has 15 residues. Germline V gene data show CDR1 as DFQATT and CDR2 as SNEGSKA (reference sequence). The CDR3 sequence is CSASGAGGRLNEQFF. Here the CDR3 DNA reads TGCAGTGCTAGTGGGGCAGGGGGCAGGCTGAATGAGCAGTTCTTC.

This clonotype came up many times. The CDR3 DNA reads TGCGCCAGCAGCTTGGGGTGGACAGAGACCGGGGAGCTGTTTTTT. As protein: CASSLGWTETGELFF. This rearrangement joins TRBV5-1 to TRBJ2-2; tentatively, D is TRBD1 (6 bases). Per germline, CDR1 SGHRS and CDR2 YFSETQ. The CDR3 has 15 residues. V gave up 0 bases and J gave up 5 bases, with 11 bases separating them.

This clonotype was counted many times. The V gene is TRBV6-5, the J gene TRBJ2-2; a weak D match, TRBD1 (5 bases). CDR1 is MNHEY, CDR2 SVGAGI, per germline. The CDR3 covers 13 residues. V shed 6 bases and J shed 5 bases, with 10 bases lying between them. The CDR3 DNA reads as TGTGCCAGCAGCCGACAGTCTACCGGGGAGCTGTTTTTT. Its protein is CASSRQSTGELFF.

This clonotype came up many times. The gene calls are TRBV7-2 and TRBJ1-1, with D possibly being TRBD1 (5 bases). V was cut by 1 base and J by 10 bases, with 10 bases left in between. Germline loops: CDR1 SGHTA, CDR2 FQGNSA. The CDR3 is 12 residues long. The CDR3 DNA is TGTGCCAGCAGCTTAGACGGGGGAACAGCTTTCTTT. Protein product: CASSLDGGTAFF.

This clonotype has at least ten counts. J is TRBJ2-1 and V is TRBV5-6, with D tentatively TRBD1 (5 bases). The germline V gene has CDR1 SGHDT and CDR2 YYEEEE. CDR3 length: 11 residues. Trimming took 3 bases from V and 14 from J, leaving 12 bases between them. This chain's CDR3 is CASSSGYRKFF. The CDR3 DNA follows: TGTGCCAGCAGCTCAGGGTATAGAAAGTTCTTC.

This clonotype was detected many times. V usage is TRBV9 and J usage is TRBJ1-5; TRBD1 matches 8 bases. Germline V CDR1 and CDR2: SGDLS, YYNGEE. V dropped 4 bases and J dropped 2; count of bases not matched to a gene: 5. The CDR3 extends over 15 amino acids. In DNA, the CDR3 is TGTGCCAGCAGCACCGGACAGGGAGGCAATCAGCCCCAGCATTTT. This gives the protein CASSTGQGGNQPQHF.

This clonotype was detected ten times or more. J is TRBJ2-7 and V is TRBV14; D not resolved. CDR3 length equals 16 residues. Trimming stripped 0 bases from V and 2 bases from J, with 14 bases between. CDR1 is SGHDN and CDR2 is FVKESK in the germline V gene. CDR3 region: CASSQDMGSQTYEQYF. CDR3 DNA sequence: TGTGCCAGCAGCCAAGATATGGGCAGCCAAACCTACGAGCAGTACTTC.

This clonotype was recorded at least ten times. This chain joins TRBV6-5 and TRBJ2-7, with 10 bases lining up with TRBD2. The J segment lost 6 bases and the V segment lost 3 bases, leaving 8 bases of the junction unmatched. CDR1 is MNHEY and CDR2 is SVGAGI in the germline V gene. CDR3 length equals 15 residues. CDR3 sequence: CASSYQPSGGGEQYF. In DNA, the CDR3 is TGTGCCAGCAGTTATCAGCCTAGCGGGGGCGGCGAGCAGTACTTC.

This clonotype was seen ten or more times. The chain uses TRBV6-1 and TRBJ2-7, with unresolved D. Deletions cut 2 bases from V and 5 bases from J, with 7 bases between. CDR3 size: 12 residues. From germline, CDR1 is MNHNS and CDR2 SASEGT. The CDR3 is CASSEQAHEQYF. In DNA, the CDR3 is TGTGCCAGCAGTGAACAGGCCCACGAGCAGTACTTC.

This clonotype was seen ten or more times. This chain connects TRBV20-1 to TRBJ2-5; TRBD2 agrees at 7 bases. Looked up from germline, CDR1 is DFQATT and CDR2 is SNEGSKA (reference sequence). This CDR3 has 14 amino acids. V lost 1 base and J lost 5; bases outside the gene matches: 7. CDR3 in amino acids: CSARASGGMETQYF. The CDR3 DNA is TGCAGTGCTAGAGCTTCCGGGGGGATGGAGACCCAGTACTTC.

The V and J genes are TRBV7-3 and TRBJ2-1, with D perhaps matching TRBD2 (6 bases). The germline gives CDR1 SGHTA, CDR2 FQGTGA. Deletions cut 2 bases from V and 2 bases from J, with 10 bases between. The CDR3 is made up of 15 amino acids. The CDR3 bases are TGTGCCAGCAGCTTATATCCGGGGGCCTACAATGAGCAGTTCTTC. Translated, it gives CASSLYPGAYNEQFF.

This clonotype has a count of ten or more. This chain connects TRBV7-2 to TRBJ2-1; possibly TRBD1 for D (6 bases). The germline V gene encodes CDR1 SGHTA and CDR2 FQGNSA. Trimming took 0 bases from V and 2 from J, leaving 11 bases between them. CDR3 length: 16 amino acids. The CDR3 reads CASSLAVGTTYNEQFF. The DNA for the CDR3 is TGTGCCAGCAGCTTAGCGGTCGGGACAACCTACAATGAGCAGTTCTTC.